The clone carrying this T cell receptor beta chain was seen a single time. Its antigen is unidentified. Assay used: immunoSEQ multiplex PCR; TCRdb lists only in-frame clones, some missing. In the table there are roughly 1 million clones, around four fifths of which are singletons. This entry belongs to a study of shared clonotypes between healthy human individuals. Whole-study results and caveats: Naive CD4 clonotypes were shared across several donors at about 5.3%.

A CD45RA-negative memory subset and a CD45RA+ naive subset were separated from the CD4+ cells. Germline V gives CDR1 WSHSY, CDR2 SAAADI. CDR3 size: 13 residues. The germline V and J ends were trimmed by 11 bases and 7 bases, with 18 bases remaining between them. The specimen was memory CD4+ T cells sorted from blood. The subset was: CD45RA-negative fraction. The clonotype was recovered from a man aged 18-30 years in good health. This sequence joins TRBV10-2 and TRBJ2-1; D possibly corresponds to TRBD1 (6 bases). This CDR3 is CAGSLGQINEQFF. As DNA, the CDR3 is TGCGCCGGGAGCCTCGGACAGATTAATGAGCAGTTCTTC.